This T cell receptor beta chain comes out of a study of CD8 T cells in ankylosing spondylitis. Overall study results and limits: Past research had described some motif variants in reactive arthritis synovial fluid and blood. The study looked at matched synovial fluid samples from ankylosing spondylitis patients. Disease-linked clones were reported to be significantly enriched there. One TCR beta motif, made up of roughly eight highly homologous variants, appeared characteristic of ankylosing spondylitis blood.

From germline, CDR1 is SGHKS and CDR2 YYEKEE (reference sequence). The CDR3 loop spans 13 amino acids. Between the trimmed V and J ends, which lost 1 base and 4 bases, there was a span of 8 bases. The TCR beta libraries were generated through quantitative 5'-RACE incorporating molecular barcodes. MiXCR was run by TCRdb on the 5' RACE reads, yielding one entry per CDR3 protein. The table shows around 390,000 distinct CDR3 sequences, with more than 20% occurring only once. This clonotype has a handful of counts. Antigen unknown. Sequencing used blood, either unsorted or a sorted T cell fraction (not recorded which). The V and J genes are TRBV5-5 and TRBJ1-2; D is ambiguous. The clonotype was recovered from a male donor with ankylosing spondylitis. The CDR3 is CASSLNSVYGYTF. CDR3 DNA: TGTGCCAGCAGCTTGAACAGCGTCTATGGCTACACCTTC.